Below are 28 T cell receptor beta chains sequenced from a single sample in a study of blood T cells in healthy people across ages. A J-beta primer mix and a sample-barcoded 5' primer were used in a second PCR of about 7 to 12 cycles. TCRdb analysed the 5' RACE reads with MiXCR anew, one entry per CDR3 protein. The sample lists about 580,000 distinct CDR3 sequences, around 48% occurring once. Sequencing was carried out using blood. These receptors came from an elderly man in good health.

Concerning this clonotype: One junction end does not reproduce the germline sequence, and a read error may be involved. The chain uses TRBV6-5 and TRBJ1-3; possible D gene TRBD1, 6 bases. Germline V gene data show CDR1 as MNHEY and CDR2 as SVGAGI. The CDR3 has 18 amino acids. The CDR3 reads CASSHSGAAQGAGNTIYF. DNA of the CDR3: TGTGCCAGCAGTCACTCCGGGGCCGCACAGGGCGCTGGAAACACCATATATTTT.

In its sample, this clonotype was seen once. This chain connects TRBV7-2 to TRBJ2-5, with 8 bases fitting TRBD2. Unmatched junction bases numbered 11, after V lost 0 bases and J lost 11 bases. Germline CDR1 is SGHTA and CDR2 is FQGNSA. CDR3 length: 15 amino acids. In DNA, the CDR3 is TGTGCCAGCAGCTTAGCTTTAGCGGGATCCGTTGGGCAGTACTTC. It translates to CASSLALAGSVGQYF.

The chain combines TRBV9 with TRBJ2-3, with D possibly being TRBD1 (6 bases). The CDR3 covers 16 residues. Per the germline V gene, CDR1 is SGDLS and CDR2 is YYNGEE. V dropped 4 bases and J dropped 0 bases, with 15 bases sitting between them. The CDR3 DNA follows: TGTGCCAGCAGCCTTCGTTTGGGGGCTAGCACAGATACGCAGTATTTT. It codes for CASSLRLGASTDTQYF.

V and J are TRBV12-3 or TRBV12-4 and TRBJ2-1; TRBD2 agrees at 10 bases. The CDR3 loop spans 15 amino acids. The V gene end was trimmed by 5 bases and the J gene end by 3 bases; junction bases not matched to a gene: 4. CDR3 in DNA: TGTGCCAGCAGTCCTAGCGGGGGTTTCTACAATGAGCAGTTCTTC. Translated: CASSPSGGFYNEQFF.

This clonotype has only a few counts. The gene calls are TRBV4-3 and TRBJ2-5; TRBD2 aligns across 8 bases. The CDR3 contains 16 residues. J was trimmed by 7 bases and V by 4 bases; bases with no gene match: 14. The V gene's germline CDR1 is LGHNA and CDR2 YSLEER. CDR3: CASSPGLAPSAGTQYF. The CDR3, as DNA: TGCGCCAGCAGCCCAGGACTAGCCCCCAGTGCTGGGACCCAGTACTTC.

The chain has TRBV13 and TRBJ2-3, with 11 bases identical to TRBD2. This CDR3 has 17 residues. Germline loops: CDR1 PRHDT, CDR2 FYEKMQ (reference sequence). J lost 6 bases, V lost 5 bases, and 13 bases had no gene match. The CDR3 here is CASSPGTSGPREDTQYF. CDR3 bases: TGTGCCAGCAGCCCAGGGACTAGCGGCCCTAGGGAGGATACGCAGTATTTT.

This chain links TRBV21-1 with TRBJ2-3; the D segment call TRBD1 is taken from the table without a DNA check. TRBV21-1 is a listed pseudogene. The CDR3 is 16 residues long. The CDR3, as DNA: TGTGCCAGCAGCAAAACTTGGGGGATCTCGACAGATACGCAGTATTTT. It codes for CASSKTWGISTDTQYF.

The V gene is TRBV9, the J gene TRBJ2-7; D is possibly TRBD2 (5 bases). The CDR3 sequence is 14 residues long. Trimming left V 4 bases short and J 3 bases short, with 14 bases between. CDR1 is SGDLS, CDR2 YYNGEE, per germline. CDR3 protein: CASSSQPSGYEQYF. DNA of the CDR3: TGTGCCAGCAGCTCTCAACCCAGCGGCTACGAGCAGTACTTC.

This rearrangement joins TRBV6-6 to TRBJ2-3, with D maybe TRBD1 (5 bases). The CDR3 runs 15 residues. The germline CDR1 and CDR2 sequences are MNHNY and SVGAGI (reference sequence). Deletions cut 0 bases from V and 4 bases from J, with 11 bases between. The CDR3 sequence is CASSYSRQGPDTQYF. The CDR3 DNA follows: TGTGCCAGCAGTTACTCCCGGCAGGGTCCAGATACGCAGTATTTT.

In its sample, this clonotype was seen a few times. The chain joins TRBV7-2 to TRBJ1-1; D ambiguous. Germline V gives CDR1 SGHTA, CDR2 FQGNSA. V shed 6 bases and J shed 3 bases, with 11 bases lying between them. The CDR3 has 13 residues. CDR3 sequence reads: CASSSQQYTEAFF. Written as DNA, the CDR3 is TGTGCCAGCAGTTCTCAACAGTACACTGAAGCTTTCTTT.

About this clonotype itself: A junction boundary mismatches the germline segment, possibly from a read error. Here the CDR3 reads CSVEGLVAGVYEQYF. The CDR3 bases are TGCAGCGTCGAAGGCTTAGTAGCGGGAGTCTACGAGCAGTACTTC. The chain couples TRBV29-1 to TRBJ2-7, with 9 bases fitting TRBD2. CDR1 is SQVTM, CDR2 ANQGSEA, per germline. The CDR3 consists of 15 residues.

The chain carries TRBV6-2 or TRBV6-3 and TRBJ2-1; 9 nucleotides match TRBD2. This CDR3 contains 14 residues. V lost 7 bases to trimming and J lost 3 bases; unmatched junction nucleotides: 4. The germline V gene has CDR1 MNHEY and CDR2 SVGEGT. In DNA form, the CDR3 reads TGTGCCAGCACTCTTAGCGGGAGCTACAATGAGCAGTTCTTC. Protein: CASTLSGSYNEQFF.

CDR3 DNA: TGTGCCAGCAGCCGCCTAGCGGGAGCTGGCGTTGAGCAGTTCTTC. Protein: CASSRLAGAGVEQFF. The rearrangement links TRBV7-2 to TRBJ2-1; 10 bases agree with TRBD2. The CDR3 runs to 15 residues. The V segment lost 5 bases and the J segment 9 bases; nucleotides outside the gene matches: 10. Germline V gives CDR1 SGHTA, CDR2 FQGNSA.

The rearrangement links TRBV21-1 to TRBJ2-5; the table's D call, TRBD1, was not checked against the DNA. TRBV21-1 represents a pseudogene. CDR3 length: 15 residues. The DNA for the CDR3 is TGTGCCAGCAGCAATAGCGGGAGGGGGGGCAATGAGCAGTACTTC. Its protein product is CASSNSGRGGNEQYF.

The chain has TRBV6-2 or TRBV6-3 and TRBJ2-7; possible D gene TRBD2, 6 bases. The J call could be wrong; TRBJ2-5 is a better fit for the DNA end. Per the germline V gene, CDR1 is MNHEY and CDR2 is SVGEGT. The CDR3 contains 14 residues. The DNA of the CDR3 is TGTGCCAGCAGTTACGCGGGGAAGTATTTGACCCAGTACTTC. Translation gives CASSYAGKYLTQYF.

The chain joins TRBV29-1 to TRBJ1-2, with D perhaps matching TRBD1 (5 bases). This CDR3 spans 12 amino acids. Germline assignment: CDR1 SQVTM and CDR2 ANQGSEA. Trimming left V 1 base short and J 3 bases short, with 6 bases between. In DNA form, the CDR3 reads TGCAGCGTTGAAGTAGGGGACTATGGCTACACCTTC. The encoded protein is CSVEVGDYGYTF.

The chain uses TRBV7-2 and TRBJ2-5; D perhaps matches TRBD1 (5 bases). V lost 5 bases to trimming and J lost 0 bases, with 16 bases between them. The germline V gene encodes CDR1 SGHTA and CDR2 FQGNSA. The CDR3 runs to 16 residues. In DNA form, the CDR3 reads TGTGCCAGCAGCCCACAGGACGAGCAGGACCAAGAGACCCAGTACTTC. Amino acid sequence: CASSPQDEQDQETQYF.

This chain joins TRBV10-2 and TRBJ1-6, with 8 bases fitting TRBD1. Germline CDR1 WSHSY, CDR2 SAAADI. Losses at the gene ends were 7 bases for V and 7 bases for J; bases not matched to a gene: 15. The CDR3 contains 17 residues. For the CDR3, the DNA is TGCGCCAGCATTGAACTAGTGGCAGGGGGCTGGAATTCACCCCTCCACTTT. The encoded protein is CASIELVAGGWNSPLHF.

This chain joins TRBV12-5 and TRBJ2-1; 15 bases are a match to TRBD2. This CDR3 has 13 residues. Looked up from germline, CDR1 is LGHNT and CDR2 is FRNRAP. J was trimmed by 9 bases and V by 11 bases; bases with no gene match: 5. Here the CDR3 DNA reads TGTGCTGGGGGACTAGCGGGGGGCCTTGAGCAGTTCTTC. Encoded protein: CAGGLAGGLEQFF.

The chain recombines TRBV18 with TRBJ1-1, with TRBD1 identical over 8 bases. The germline CDR1 and CDR2 sequences are KGHSH and LQKENI. The CDR3 extends over 15 amino acids. Unmatched junction bases numbered 5, after V lost 3 bases and J lost 2 bases. DNA of the CDR3: TGTGCCAGCTCACCGAGGACAGGGTTTAACACTGAAGCTTTCTTT. Protein product: CASSPRTGFNTEAFF.

This clonotype was seen ten or more times. The chain is built from TRBV6-5 and TRBJ2-7, with a possible D match to TRBD1 (6 bases). The V end was cut by 6 bases, the J end by 3 bases, with 18 bases between. This CDR3 is built from 15 residues. Germline CDR1 reads MNHEY; CDR2 reads SVGAGI. The CDR3 DNA reads TGTGCCAGCAGCAGTCGACAGGCCCTATACTACGAGCAGTACTTC. This encodes CASSSRQALYYEQYF.

The table lists this clonotype with a count of one. V usage is TRBV7-2 and J usage is TRBJ2-3, with 7 bases fitting TRBD1. This CDR3 has 18 amino acids. The J segment lost 4 bases and the V segment lost 5 bases, leaving 18 bases of the junction unmatched. The V gene's germline CDR1 is SGHTA and CDR2 FQGNSA. Here the CDR3 reads CASSHRPTDRDLPDTQYF. CDR3 coding DNA: TGTGCCAGCAGCCATCGGCCGACCGACAGGGACCTCCCAGATACGCAGTATTTT.

The V and J genes are TRBV20-1 and TRBJ1-2; 7 bases are a match to TRBD1. Losses at the gene ends were 0 bases for V and 1 base for J; bases not matched to a gene: 8. The CDR3 consists of 16 residues. Germline V lookup: CDR1 DFQATT, CDR2 SNEGSKA (reference sequence). The CDR3 protein is CSARDSTGQLNYGYTF. CDR3 in DNA: TGCAGTGCTAGAGATTCTACGGGACAGCTTAACTATGGCTACACCTTC.

The CDR3 loop reads CASSSKRLAGVYEQYF. In DNA form, the CDR3 reads TGTGCCAGCAGCTCGAAACGACTAGCGGGCGTCTACGAGCAGTACTTC. This rearrangement joins TRBV7-1 to TRBJ2-4; 10 bases align to TRBD2. The J call may be wrong; the DNA end is better matched by TRBJ2-7. TRBV7-1 is placed among ORFs of uncertain function. There are 16 residues in the CDR3.

This sequence joins TRBV28 and TRBJ1-2, with 7 bases identical to TRBD1. CDR1 and CDR2 (germline): MDHEN, SYDVKM. The CDR3 has 17 amino acids. The junction had 14 bases not matched to a gene; V was cut back by 3 bases and J by 4 bases. This chain's CDR3 is CASSFLLTGDWSYGYTF. As DNA, the CDR3 is TGTGCCAGCAGTTTCCTACTCACAGGGGATTGGAGCTATGGCTACACCTTC.

CDR3 in DNA: TGTGCCAGCAGCCGGGACAGTGTCATAACCTACAATGAGCAGTACTTC. This translates into CASSRDSVITYNEQYF. The chain carries TRBV7-2 and TRBJ2-1; 7 positions agree with TRBD1. Judging by the DNA end, TRBJ2-7 fits better; the J call may be wrong. The CDR3 has 16 amino acids. Germline CDR1 is SGHTA and CDR2 is FQGNSA.

This clonotype was observed many times. This sequence joins TRBV6-5 and TRBJ2-7, with D tentatively TRBD2 (6 bases). Germline assignment: CDR1 MNHEY and CDR2 SVGAGI. Trimming left V 5 bases short and J 4 bases short, with 18 bases between. The CDR3 runs 15 residues. Written as DNA, the CDR3 is TGTGCCAGCAGTAAATACGGGACTCTCTTATACGAGCAGTACTTC. It is translated as CASSKYGTLLYEQYF.

J is TRBJ1-4 and V is TRBV2, with D uncertain. CDR3 length equals 14 residues. The V end was cut by 1 base, the J end by 5 bases, with 8 bases between. In germline, CDR1 is SNHLY, CDR2 FYNNEI. The CDR3 region is CASSEGVGNEKLFF. CDR3 nucleotide sequence: TGTGCCAGCAGTGAAGGGGTGGGCAATGAAAAACTGTTTTTT.